The rows below give T cell receptor beta chains drawn from one sample of a study of blood T cell repertoires in COVID-19. Sequencing used immunoSEQ multiplex PCR; TCRdb keeps in-frame clones, though not all of them. There are about 220,000 clones in the sample; about 84% occur only once, and 9.5% to 15% lies in the top ten. What was sequenced was peripheral blood. These receptors all come from a human donor in a cohort sampled during active COVID-19. CDR3s leave out the opening cysteine and the closing phenylalanine or tryptophan. Not every row has a clone size; where given, it reads once, few, many or a size class.

J	size	V	CDR3
TRBJ1-1	NA	TRBV18	ASSPPSLNTEAF
TRBJ1-3	NA	TRBV28	ASWAGGSGNTIY
TRBJ1-2	NA	TRBV6-2/TRBV6-3	ASSGTGSHGYT
TRBJ1-5	NA	TRBV15	ATSRDPNQPQH
TRBJ1-4	NA	TRBV28	ASLGQAREKLF
TRBJ1-1	NA	TRBV4-3	ASSQGLQAENTEAF
TRBJ2-3	NA	TRBV21-1	ASSKVPAGGLPDTQY
TRBJ2-3	NA	TRBV14	ASSQAGADTQY
TRBJ1-1	NA	TRBV7-2	ASSKTQGLSAEAF
TRBJ2-7	NA	TRBV7-8	ASTLRRGSNYEQY
TRBJ1-5	once	TRBV5-5	ASSLDVAGNQPQH